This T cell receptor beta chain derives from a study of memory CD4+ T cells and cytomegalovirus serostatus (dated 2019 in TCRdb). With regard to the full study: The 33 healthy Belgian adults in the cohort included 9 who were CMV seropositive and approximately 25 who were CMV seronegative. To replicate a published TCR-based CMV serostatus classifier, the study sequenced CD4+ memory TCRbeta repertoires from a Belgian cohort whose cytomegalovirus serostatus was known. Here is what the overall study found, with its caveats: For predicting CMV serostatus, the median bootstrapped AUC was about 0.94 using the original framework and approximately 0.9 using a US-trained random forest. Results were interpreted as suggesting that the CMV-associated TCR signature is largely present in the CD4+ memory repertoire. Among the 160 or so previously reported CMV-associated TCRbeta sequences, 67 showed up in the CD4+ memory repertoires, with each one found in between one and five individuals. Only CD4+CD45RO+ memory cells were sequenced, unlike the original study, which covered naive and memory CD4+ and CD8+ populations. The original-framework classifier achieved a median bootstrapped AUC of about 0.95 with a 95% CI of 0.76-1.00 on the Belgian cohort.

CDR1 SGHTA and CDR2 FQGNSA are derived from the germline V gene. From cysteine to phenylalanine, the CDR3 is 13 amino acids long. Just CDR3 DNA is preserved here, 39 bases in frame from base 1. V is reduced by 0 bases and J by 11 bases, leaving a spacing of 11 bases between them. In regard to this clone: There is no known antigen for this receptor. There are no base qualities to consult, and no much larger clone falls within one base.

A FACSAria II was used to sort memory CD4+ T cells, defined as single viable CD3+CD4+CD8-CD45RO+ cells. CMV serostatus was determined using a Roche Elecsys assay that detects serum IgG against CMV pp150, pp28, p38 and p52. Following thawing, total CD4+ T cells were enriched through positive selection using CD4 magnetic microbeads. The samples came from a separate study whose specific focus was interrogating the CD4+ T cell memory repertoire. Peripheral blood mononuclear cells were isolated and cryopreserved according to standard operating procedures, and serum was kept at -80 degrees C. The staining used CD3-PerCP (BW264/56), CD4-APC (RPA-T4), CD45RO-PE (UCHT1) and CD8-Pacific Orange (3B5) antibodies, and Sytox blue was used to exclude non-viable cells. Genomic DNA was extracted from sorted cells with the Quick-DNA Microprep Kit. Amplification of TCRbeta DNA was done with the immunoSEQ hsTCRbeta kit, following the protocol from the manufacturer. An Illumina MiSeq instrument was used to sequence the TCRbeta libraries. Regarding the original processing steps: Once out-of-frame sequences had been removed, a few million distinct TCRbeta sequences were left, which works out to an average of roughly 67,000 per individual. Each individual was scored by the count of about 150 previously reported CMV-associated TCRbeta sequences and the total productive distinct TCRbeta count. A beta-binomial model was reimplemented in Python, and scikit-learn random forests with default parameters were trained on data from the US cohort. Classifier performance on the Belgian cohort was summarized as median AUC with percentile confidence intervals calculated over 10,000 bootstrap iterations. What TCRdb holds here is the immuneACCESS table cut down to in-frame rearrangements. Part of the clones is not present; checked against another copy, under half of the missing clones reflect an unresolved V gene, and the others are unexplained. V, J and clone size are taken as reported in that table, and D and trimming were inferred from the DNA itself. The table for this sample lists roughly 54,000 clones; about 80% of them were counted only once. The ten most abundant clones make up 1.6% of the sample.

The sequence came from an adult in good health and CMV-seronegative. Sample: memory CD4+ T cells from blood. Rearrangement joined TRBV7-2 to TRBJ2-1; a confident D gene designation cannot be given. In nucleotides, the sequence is TGTGCCAGCAGCTTAGCGTCGCCAGACAAGCAGTTCTTC. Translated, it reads CASSLASPDKQFF.